This T cell receptor beta chain was sequenced for a study of identical twins. Of note for this clonotype: What it binds is not known.

Study-wide results and limits: Beta clonotypes that were abundant in cord blood contained fewer insertions, a pattern absent from memory repertoires. Invariant MAIT and iNKT cells could partly confound zero-insertion analyses.

Germline CDR1 is SGHRS and CDR2 is YFSETQ. The CDR3 is 13 residues long. V gave up 1 base and J gave up 8 bases, with 12 bases separating them. TCRdb reprocessed the 5' RACE reads via MiXCR and lists one record per CDR3 protein. The table records roughly 500,000 distinct CDR3 sequences, less than 25% of them present only once. This same sample was also taken into another study, of T cells expressing NK-cell markers. That source reports: As a fraction of CD8+ T cells, dominant NKG2C+ clonotypes reached about 1.0-7.5% in six donors. HCMV specificity was not established for the expanded NKG2C+ T cell clones.

This chain joins TRBV5-1 and TRBJ1-2, with D hard to call. The sequenced sample consisted of CD4+ T cells sorted from blood. This TCR was sampled from a woman under 30 in good health. CDR3 protein: CASSLLPSGGYTF. CDR3 sequence (DNA): TGCGCCAGCAGCTTGCTTCCGTCGGGGGGCTACACCTTC.